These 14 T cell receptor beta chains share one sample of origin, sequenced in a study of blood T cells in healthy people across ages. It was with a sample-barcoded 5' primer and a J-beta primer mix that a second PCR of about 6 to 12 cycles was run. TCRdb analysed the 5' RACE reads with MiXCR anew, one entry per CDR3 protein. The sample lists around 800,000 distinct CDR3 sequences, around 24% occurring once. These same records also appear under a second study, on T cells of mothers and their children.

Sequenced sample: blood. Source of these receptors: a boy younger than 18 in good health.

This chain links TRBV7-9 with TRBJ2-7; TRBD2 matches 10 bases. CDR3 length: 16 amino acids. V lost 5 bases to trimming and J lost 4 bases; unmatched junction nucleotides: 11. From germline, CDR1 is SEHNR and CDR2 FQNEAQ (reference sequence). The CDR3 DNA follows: TGTGCCAGCAGCCAAGCAGCAACTAGCGGGGCTTACGAGCAGTACTTC. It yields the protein CASSQAATSGAYEQYF. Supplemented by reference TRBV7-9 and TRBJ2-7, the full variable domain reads DTGVSQNPRHKITKRGQNVTFRCDPISEHNRLYWYRQTLGQGPEFLTYFQNEAQLEKSRLLSDRFSAERPKGSFSTLEIQRTEQGDSAMYLCASSQAATSGAYEQYFGPGTRLTVT.

The chain's CDR3 is CASSPLAGDQPQHF. For the CDR3, the DNA is TGTGCCAGCAGTCCTCTGGCAGGGGATCAGCCCCAGCATTTT. The chain is built from TRBV12-3 or TRBV12-4 and TRBJ1-5; D is perhaps TRBD1 (6 bases). With 5 bases removed from V and 5 bases from J, the gap between germline ends came to 13 bases. This CDR3 contains 14 residues.

CDR3 region: CASSLTQGDTGELFF. The CDR3 DNA follows: TGTGCCAGCAGCTTAACACAGGGGGACACCGGGGAGCTGTTTTTT. The V call is TRBV7-9, the J call TRBJ2-2; 8 positions agree with TRBD1. The length of the CDR3 is 15 residues. With V trimmed by 2 bases and J by 3 bases, 2 bases remained unmatched. CDR1 is SEHNR and CDR2 is FQNEAQ in the germline V gene (reference sequence).

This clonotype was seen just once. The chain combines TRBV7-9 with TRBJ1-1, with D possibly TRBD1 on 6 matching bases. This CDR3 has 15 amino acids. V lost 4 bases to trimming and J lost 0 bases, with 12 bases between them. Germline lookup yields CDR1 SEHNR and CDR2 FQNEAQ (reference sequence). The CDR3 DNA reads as TGTGCCAGCAGCTCCTACGGACAGTTGAACACTGAAGCTTTCTTT. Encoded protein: CASSSYGQLNTEAFF. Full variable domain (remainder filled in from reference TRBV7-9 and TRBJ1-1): DTGVSQNPRHKITKRGQNVTFRCDPISEHNRLYWYRQTLGQGPEFLTYFQNEAQLEKSRLLSDRFSAERPKGSFSTLEIQRTEQGDSAMYLCASSSYGQLNTEAFFGQGTRLTVV.

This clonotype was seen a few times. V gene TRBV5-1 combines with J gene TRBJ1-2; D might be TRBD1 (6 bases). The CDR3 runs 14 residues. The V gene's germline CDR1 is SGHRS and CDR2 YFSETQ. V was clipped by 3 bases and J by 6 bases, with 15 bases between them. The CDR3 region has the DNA TGCGCCAGCAGCTCTCCGGGGGCATCGGATGGCTACACCTTC. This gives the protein CASSSPGASDGYTF.

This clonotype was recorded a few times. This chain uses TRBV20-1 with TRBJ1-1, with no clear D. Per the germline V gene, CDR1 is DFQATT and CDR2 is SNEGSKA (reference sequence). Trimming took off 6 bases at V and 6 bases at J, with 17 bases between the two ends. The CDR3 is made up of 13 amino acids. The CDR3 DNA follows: TGCAGTGCCCAGCCTTTCCGGGAGGCTGAAGCTTTCTTT. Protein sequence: CSAQPFREAEAFF.

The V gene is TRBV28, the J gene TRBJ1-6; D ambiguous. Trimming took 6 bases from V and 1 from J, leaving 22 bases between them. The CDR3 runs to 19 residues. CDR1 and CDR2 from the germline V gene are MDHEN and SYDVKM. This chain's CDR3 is CASSPRPGRSLSYNSPLHF. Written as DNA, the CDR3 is TGTGCCAGCAGCCCTAGGCCGGGCAGGTCGCTTTCCTATAATTCACCCCTCCACTTT.

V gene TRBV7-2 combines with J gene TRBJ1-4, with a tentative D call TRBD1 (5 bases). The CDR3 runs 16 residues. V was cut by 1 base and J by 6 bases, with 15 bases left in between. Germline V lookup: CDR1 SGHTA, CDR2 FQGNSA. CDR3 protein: CASSLVGEGKDEKLFF. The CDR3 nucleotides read TGTGCCAGCAGCTTAGTGGGCGAGGGGAAGGATGAAAAACTGTTTTTT.

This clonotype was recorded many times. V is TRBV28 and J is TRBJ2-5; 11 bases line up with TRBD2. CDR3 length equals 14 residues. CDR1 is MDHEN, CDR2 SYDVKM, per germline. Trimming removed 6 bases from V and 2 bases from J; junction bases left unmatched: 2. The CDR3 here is CASRGTSGQETQYF. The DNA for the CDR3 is TGTGCCAGCAGGGGGACTAGCGGACAAGAGACCCAGTACTTC.

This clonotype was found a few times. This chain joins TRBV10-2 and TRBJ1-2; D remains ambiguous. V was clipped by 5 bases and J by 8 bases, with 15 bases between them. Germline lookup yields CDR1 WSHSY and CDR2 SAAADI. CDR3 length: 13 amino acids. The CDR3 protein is CASSRPGSGGYTF. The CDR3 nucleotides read TGCGCCAGCAGTCGACCTGGCTCGGGGGGCTACACCTTC.

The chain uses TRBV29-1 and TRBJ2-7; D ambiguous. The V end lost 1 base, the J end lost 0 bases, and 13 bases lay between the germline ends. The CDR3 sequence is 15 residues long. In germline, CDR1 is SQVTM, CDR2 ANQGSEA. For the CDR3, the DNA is TGCAGCGTTGAAGTAGGTTCGGATAGCTCCTACGAGCAGTACTTC. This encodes CSVEVGSDSSYEQYF.

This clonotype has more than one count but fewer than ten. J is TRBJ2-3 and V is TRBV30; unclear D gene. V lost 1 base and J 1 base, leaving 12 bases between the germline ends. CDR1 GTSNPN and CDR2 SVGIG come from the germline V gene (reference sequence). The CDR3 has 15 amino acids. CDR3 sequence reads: CAWSAVRLRTDTQYF. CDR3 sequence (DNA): TGTGCCTGGAGTGCAGTGAGGCTACGCACAGATACGCAGTATTTT.

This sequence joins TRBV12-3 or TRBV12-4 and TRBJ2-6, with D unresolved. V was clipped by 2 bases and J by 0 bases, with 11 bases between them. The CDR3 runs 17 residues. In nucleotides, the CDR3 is TGTGCCAGCAGTTTACAGGCCCCCCCCTCTGGGGCCAACGTCCTGACTTTC. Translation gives CASSLQAPPSGANVLTF.

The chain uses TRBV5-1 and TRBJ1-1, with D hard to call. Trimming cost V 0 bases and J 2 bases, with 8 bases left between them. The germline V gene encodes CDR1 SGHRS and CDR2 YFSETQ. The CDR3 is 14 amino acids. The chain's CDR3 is CASSLGRDNTEAFF. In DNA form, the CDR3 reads TGCGCCAGCAGCTTGGGGAGGGATAACACTGAAGCTTTCTTT.